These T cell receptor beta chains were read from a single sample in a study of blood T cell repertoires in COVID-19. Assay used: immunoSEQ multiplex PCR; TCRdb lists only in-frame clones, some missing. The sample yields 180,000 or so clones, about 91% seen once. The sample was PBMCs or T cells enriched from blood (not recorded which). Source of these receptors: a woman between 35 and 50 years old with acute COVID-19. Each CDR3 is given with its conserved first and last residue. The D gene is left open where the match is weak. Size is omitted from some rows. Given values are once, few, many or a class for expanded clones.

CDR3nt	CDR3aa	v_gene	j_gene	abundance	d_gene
TGTGCCAGCAGACGTACGGGTAACACTGAAGCTTTCTTT	CASRRTGNTEAFF	TRBV12-3/TRBV12-4	TRBJ1-1	-	-
TGTGCCAGCAGTTTACGGCAGGAGAACACTGAAGCTTTCTTT	CASSLRQENTEAFF	TRBV28	TRBJ1-1	few	-
TGTGCCAGCAGTGACGGACTAGATGACCCAGATACGCAGTATTTT	CASSDGLDDPDTQYF	TRBV2	TRBJ2-3	-	TRBD2
TGTGCCAGTAGTATAGAGGGGGCTAGCGGGGTTCGAAATGAGCAGTTCTTC	CASSIEGASGVRNEQFF	TRBV19	TRBJ2-1	-	TRBD2
TGTGCCAGCAGCCGACTCGTCGGGGTAGGGGAGACCCAGTACTTC	CASSRLVGVGETQYF	TRBV3-1/TRBV3-2	TRBJ2-5	-	-
TGCAGCGTTTATGCAGGGAACACAGATACGCAGTATTTT	CSVYAGNTDTQYF	TRBV29-1	TRBJ2-3	-	-
TGCGCCAGCAGCCCCGATTCCACTAGCGGGAGAACCTACGAGCAGTACTTC	CASSPDSTSGRTYEQYF	TRBV4-3	TRBJ2-7	once	TRBD2
TGTGCCAGCAGTTTGTTGAGCGGGGGGGCAGGTGAGCAGTTCTTC	CASSLLSGGAGEQFF	TRBV28	TRBJ2-1	-	TRBD2
TGTGCCAGCAGCCCTTTAGGGCGGGGGACTAACACCGGGGAGCTGTTTTTT	CASSPLGRGTNTGELFF	TRBV28	TRBJ2-2	-	TRBD2
TGTGCCAGCAGTAGACAGGAAGGGTACGAGCAGTACTTC	CASSRQEGYEQYF	TRBV7-6	TRBJ2-7	-	-
TGTGCCAGCAGTGAAGGGAGGAACCCCGCCCTTGAGCAGTTCTTC	CASSEGRNPALEQFF	TRBV6-1	TRBJ2-1	-	-